The 8 T cell receptor beta chains given below trace back to one sample, sequenced in a study of blood T cell repertoires in COVID-19. Only in-frame clones appear in the TCRdb table, and some are missing; sequencing was by immunoSEQ multiplex PCR. This table has under 75,000 clones, about 81% appearing once. Sequencing was carried out using peripheral blood. These receptors were taken from a man at least 80 years old with acute or convalescent COVID-19.

In this sample, this clone turned up once. The chain recombines TRBV7-9 with TRBJ1-6, with D unresolved. V was clipped by 1 base and J by 9 bases, with 16 bases between them. This CDR3 spans 16 amino acids. Germline CDR1 is SEHNR and CDR2 is FQNEAQ (reference sequence). The CDR3 protein is CASSLGGGRVGSPLHF. The CDR3 nucleotides are TGTGCCAGCAGCTTAGGCGGAGGGCGGGTCGGTTCACCCCTCCACTTT.

The DNA of the CDR3 is TGTGCCAGCAGCTTTAGAGGGGGTGACGGCTACACCTTC. Its protein is CASSFRGGDGYTF. The rearrangement joins TRBV7-2 to TRBJ1-2; perhaps TRBD1 as D (6 bases). This CDR3 is 13 amino acids long. The germline V gene has CDR1 SGHTA and CDR2 FQGNSA. V lost 3 bases, J lost 8 bases, and 13 bases lay in between.

V usage is TRBV5-4 and J usage is TRBJ2-3; 8 bases are shared with TRBD1. The length of the CDR3 is 15 residues. Per germline, CDR1 SGHNT and CDR2 YYREEE (reference sequence). The trim removed 3 bases at V and 4 bases at J, leaving 7 bases unmatched. The CDR3 loop reads CASSSGQGPPDTQYF. The CDR3 region has the DNA TGTGCCAGCAGCTCAGGACAGGGTCCCCCAGATACGCAGTATTTT. The variable domain in full, completed from reference TRBV5-4 and TRBJ2-3, reads ETGVTQSPTHLIKTRGQQVTLRCSSQSGHNTVSWYQQALGQGPQFIFQYYREEENGRGNFPPRFSGLQFPNYSSELNVNALELDDSALYLCASSSGQGPPDTQYFGPGTRLTVL.

This rearrangement joins TRBV27 to TRBJ2-3; D is possibly TRBD2 (6 bases). Looked up from germline, CDR1 is MNHEY and CDR2 is SMNVEV (reference sequence). Trimming removed 5 bases at V and 5 bases at J, with 14 bases between. The CDR3 is 14 amino acids. The CDR3 protein is CASSRRDGGDTQYF. Here the CDR3 DNA reads TGTGCCAGCAGTCGGAGGGACGGCGGAGATACGCAGTATTTT.

V usage is TRBV3-1 (or the pseudogene TRBV3-2) and J usage is TRBJ2-1; no clear D. Germline V gene data show CDR1 as LGHDT and CDR2 as YNNKEL (reference sequence). This CDR3 comprises 13 residues. Trimming stripped 2 bases from V and 5 bases from J, with 7 bases between. The CDR3 is CASSQFRNNEQFF. CDR3 nucleotide sequence: TGTGCCAGCAGCCAATTCAGGAACAATGAGCAGTTCTTC.

The chain couples TRBV3-1 (or the pseudogene TRBV3-2) to TRBJ1-1, with 7 bases that match TRBD1. Germline values: CDR1 LGHDT, CDR2 YNNKEL (reference sequence). This CDR3 spans 13 amino acids. The V segment lost 1 base and the J segment 7 bases; nucleotides outside the gene matches: 3. This CDR3 is CASSQGGQREAFF. In DNA form, the CDR3 reads TGTGCCAGCAGCCAAGGGGGACAGCGTGAAGCTTTCTTT.

The chain uses TRBV24-1 and TRBJ2-2; D is possibly TRBD1 (5 bases). The CDR3 loop spans 15 amino acids. Trimming took off 2 bases at V and 7 bases at J, with 13 bases between the two ends. Germline assignment: CDR1 KGHDR and CDR2 SFDVKD. The CDR3 is CATSDSTAGIGELFF. The DNA of the CDR3 is TGTGCCACCAGTGATTCGACAGCTGGTATCGGGGAGCTGTTTTTT.

The genes are TRBV28 and TRBJ1-4, with 8 bases identical to TRBD1. This CDR3 region has 15 residues. CDR1 is MDHEN, CDR2 SYDVKM, per germline. With V trimmed by 7 bases and J by 3 bases, 7 bases remained unmatched. The CDR3 nucleotides are TGTGCCAGCAACCCATGGACAGGGTCTAATGAAAAACTGTTTTTT. Amino acids: CASNPWTGSNEKLFF.